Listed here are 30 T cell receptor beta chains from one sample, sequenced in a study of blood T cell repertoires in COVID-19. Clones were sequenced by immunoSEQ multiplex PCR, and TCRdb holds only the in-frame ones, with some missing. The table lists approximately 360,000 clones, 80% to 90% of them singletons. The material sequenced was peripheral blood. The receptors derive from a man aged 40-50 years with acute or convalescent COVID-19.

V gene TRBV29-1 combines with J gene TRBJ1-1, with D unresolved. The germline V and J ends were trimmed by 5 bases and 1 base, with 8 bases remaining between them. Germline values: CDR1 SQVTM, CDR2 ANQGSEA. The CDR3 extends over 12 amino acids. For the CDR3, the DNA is TGCAGCGTTCCCGAGGGGAACACTGAAGCTTTCTTT. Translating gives CSVPEGNTEAFF.

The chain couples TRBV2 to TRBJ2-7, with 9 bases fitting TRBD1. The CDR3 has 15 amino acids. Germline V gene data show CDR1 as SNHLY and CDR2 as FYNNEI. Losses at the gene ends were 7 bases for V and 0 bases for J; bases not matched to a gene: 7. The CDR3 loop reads CASMRPGQGSYEQYF. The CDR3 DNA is TGTGCCAGCATGCGTCCGGGACAGGGCTCCTACGAGCAGTACTTC.

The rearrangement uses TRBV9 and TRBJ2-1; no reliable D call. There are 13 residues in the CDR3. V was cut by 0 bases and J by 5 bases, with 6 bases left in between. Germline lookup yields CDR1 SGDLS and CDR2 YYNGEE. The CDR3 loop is CASSVAPHNEQFF. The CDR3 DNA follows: TGTGCCAGCAGCGTAGCTCCCCACAATGAGCAGTTCTTC. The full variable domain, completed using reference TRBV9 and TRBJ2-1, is DSGVTQTPKHLITATGQRVTLRCSPRSGDLSVYWYQQSLDQGLQFLIQYYNGEERAKGNILERFSAQQFPDLHSELNLSSLELGDSALYFCASSVAPHNEQFFGPGTRLTVL.

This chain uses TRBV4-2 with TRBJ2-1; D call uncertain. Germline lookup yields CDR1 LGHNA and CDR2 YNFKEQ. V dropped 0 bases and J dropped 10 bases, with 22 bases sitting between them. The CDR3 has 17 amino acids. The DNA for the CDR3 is TGTGCCAGCAGCCAAGATTGGGCTTTGGGTTCTTCTGAGGAGCAGTTCTTC. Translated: CASSQDWALGSSEEQFF.

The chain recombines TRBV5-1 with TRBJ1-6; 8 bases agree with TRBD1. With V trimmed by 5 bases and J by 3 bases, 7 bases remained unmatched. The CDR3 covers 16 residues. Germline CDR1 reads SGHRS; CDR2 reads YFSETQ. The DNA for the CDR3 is TGCGCCAGCAGAAGGACAGGGAGCCACTATAATTCACCCCTCCACTTT. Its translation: CASRRTGSHYNSPLHF.

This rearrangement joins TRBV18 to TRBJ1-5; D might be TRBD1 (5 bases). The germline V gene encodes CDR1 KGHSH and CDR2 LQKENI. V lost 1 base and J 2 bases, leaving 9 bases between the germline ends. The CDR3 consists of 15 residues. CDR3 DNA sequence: TGTGCCAGCTCACCACAGGTAGGGGGCAATCAGCCCCAGCATTTT. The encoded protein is CASSPQVGGNQPQHF.

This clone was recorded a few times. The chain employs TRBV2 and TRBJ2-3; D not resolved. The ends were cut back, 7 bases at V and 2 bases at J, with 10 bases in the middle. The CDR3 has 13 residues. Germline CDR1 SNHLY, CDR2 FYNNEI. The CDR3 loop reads CASMAVSTDTQYF. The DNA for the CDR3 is TGTGCCAGCATGGCCGTTTCCACAGATACGCAGTATTTT.

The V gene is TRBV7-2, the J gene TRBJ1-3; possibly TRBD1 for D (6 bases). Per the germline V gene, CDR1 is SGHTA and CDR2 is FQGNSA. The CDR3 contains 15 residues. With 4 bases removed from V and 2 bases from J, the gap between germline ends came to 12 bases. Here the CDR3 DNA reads TGTGCCAGCAGCTCCTCAGGGGTCGCTGGAAACACCATATATTTT. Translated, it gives CASSSSGVAGNTIYF.

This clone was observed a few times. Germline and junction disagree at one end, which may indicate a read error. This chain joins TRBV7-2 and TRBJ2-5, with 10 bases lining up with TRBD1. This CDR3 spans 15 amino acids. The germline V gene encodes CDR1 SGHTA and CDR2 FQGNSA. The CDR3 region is CASSRYDRGRPIRNF. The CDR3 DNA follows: TGTGCCAGCAGCAGATACGACAGGGGGCGCCCAATCAGAAACTTC.

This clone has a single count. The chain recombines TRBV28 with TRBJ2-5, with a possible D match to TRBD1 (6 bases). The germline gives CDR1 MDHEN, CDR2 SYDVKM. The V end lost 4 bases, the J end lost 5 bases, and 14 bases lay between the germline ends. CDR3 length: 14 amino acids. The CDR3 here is CASSSRDIYETQYF. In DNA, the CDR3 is TGTGCCAGCAGTTCCCGGGACATATACGAGACCCAGTACTTC. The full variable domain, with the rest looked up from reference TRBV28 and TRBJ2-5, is DVKVTQSSRYLVKRTGEKVFLECVQDMDHENMFWYRQDPGLGLRLIYFSYDVKMKEKGDIPEGYSVSREKKERFSLILESASTNQTSMYLCASSSRDIYETQYFGPGTRLLVL.

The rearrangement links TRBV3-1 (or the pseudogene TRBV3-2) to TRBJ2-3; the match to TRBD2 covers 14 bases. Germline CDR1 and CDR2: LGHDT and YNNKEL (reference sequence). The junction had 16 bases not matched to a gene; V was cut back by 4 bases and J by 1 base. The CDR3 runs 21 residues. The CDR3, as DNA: TGTGCCAGCAGCCCCAAACCGAAACGGACTAGCGGGGGGATACGCACAGATACGCAGTATTTT. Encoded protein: CASSPKPKRTSGGIRTDTQYF.

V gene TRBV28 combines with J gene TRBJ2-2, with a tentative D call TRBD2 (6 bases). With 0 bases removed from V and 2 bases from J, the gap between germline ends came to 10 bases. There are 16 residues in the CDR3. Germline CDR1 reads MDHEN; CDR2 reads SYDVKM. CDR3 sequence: CASSLWGGTNTGELFF. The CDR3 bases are TGTGCCAGCAGTTTATGGGGCGGGACCAACACCGGGGAGCTGTTTTTT.

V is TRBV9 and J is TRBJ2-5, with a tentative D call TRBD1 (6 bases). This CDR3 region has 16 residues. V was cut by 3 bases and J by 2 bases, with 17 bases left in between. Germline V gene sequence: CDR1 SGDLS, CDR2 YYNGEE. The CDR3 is CASSAIGTQKQETQYF. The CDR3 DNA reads TGTGCCAGCAGCGCCATCGGGACACAGAAACAAGAGACCCAGTACTTC. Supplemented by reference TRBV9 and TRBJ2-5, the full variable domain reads DSGVTQTPKHLITATGQRVTLRCSPRSGDLSVYWYQQSLDQGLQFLIQYYNGEERAKGNILERFSAQQFPDLHSELNLSSLELGDSALYFCASSAIGTQKQETQYFGPGTRLLVL.

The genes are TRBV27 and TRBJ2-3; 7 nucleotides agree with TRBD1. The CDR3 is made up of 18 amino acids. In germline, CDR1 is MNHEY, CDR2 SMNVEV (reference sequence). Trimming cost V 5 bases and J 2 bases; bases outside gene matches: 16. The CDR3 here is CASSALPGTEKFTDTQYF. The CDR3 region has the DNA TGTGCCAGCAGTGCCCTCCCCGGGACAGAGAAGTTCACAGATACGCAGTATTTT.

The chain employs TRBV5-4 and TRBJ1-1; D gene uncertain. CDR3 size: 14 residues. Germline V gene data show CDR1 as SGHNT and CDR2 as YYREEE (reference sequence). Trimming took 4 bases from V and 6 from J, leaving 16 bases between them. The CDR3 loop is CASSHPDRHSEAFF. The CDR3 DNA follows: TGTGCCAGCAGCCATCCCGATAGACACTCTGAAGCTTTCTTT.

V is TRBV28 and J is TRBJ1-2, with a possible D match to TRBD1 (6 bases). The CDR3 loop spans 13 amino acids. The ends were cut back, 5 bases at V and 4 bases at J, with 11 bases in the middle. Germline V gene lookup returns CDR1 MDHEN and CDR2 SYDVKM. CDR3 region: CASSRTVLYGYTF. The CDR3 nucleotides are TGTGCCAGCAGTCGGACAGTCCTCTATGGCTACACCTTC.

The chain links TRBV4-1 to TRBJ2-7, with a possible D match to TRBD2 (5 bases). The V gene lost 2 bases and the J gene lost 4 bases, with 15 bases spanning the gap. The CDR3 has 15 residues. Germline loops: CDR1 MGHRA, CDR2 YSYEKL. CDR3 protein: CASSQWNTRGYEQYF. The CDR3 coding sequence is TGCGCCAGCAGCCAATGGAACACGAGAGGGTACGAGCAGTACTTC.

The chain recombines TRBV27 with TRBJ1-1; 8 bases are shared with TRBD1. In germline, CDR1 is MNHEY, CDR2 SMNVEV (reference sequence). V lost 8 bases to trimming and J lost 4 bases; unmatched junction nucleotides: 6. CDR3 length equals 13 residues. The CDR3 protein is CASCTTGGTEAFF. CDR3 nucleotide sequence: TGTGCCAGCTGTACAACAGGGGGCACTGAAGCTTTCTTT.

The CDR3 coding sequence is TGCAGCGTTGGCGACAGGGAGGATGGCTACACCTTC. This codes for CSVGDREDGYTF. The chain recombines TRBV29-1 with TRBJ1-2, with 7 bases matching TRBD1. The CDR3 is 12 residues long. J was trimmed by 6 bases and V by 4 bases; bases with no gene match: 5. CDR1 SQVTM and CDR2 ANQGSEA come from the germline V gene.

CDR3 nucleotide sequence: TGTGCCAGCAGCTCAGAGGCGGGGAGCGAGCAGTACTTC. The encoded protein is CASSSEAGSEQYF. V and J are TRBV11-2 and TRBJ2-7, with D tentatively TRBD2 (6 bases). The CDR3 is 13 residues long. Germline V gene data show CDR1 as SGHAT and CDR2 as FQNNGV. The V gene lost 4 bases and the J gene lost 6 bases, with 13 bases spanning the gap. The variable domain in full, completed from reference TRBV11-2 and TRBJ2-7, reads EAGVAQSPRYKIIEKRQSVAFWCNPISGHATLYWYQQILGQGPKLLIQFQNNGVVDDSQLPKDRFSAERLKGVDSTLKIQPAKLEDSAVYLCASSSEAGSEQYFGPGTRLTVT.

Written as DNA, the CDR3 is TGTGCCAGCAGTGCTCAGGAAACGTACGGAAACACCATATATTTT. Its protein is CASSAQETYGNTIYF. V usage is TRBV2 and J usage is TRBJ1-3; D is undetermined. The CDR3 consists of 15 residues. V was clipped by 4 bases and J by 4 bases, with 14 bases between them. Germline V gene lookup returns CDR1 SNHLY and CDR2 FYNNEI.

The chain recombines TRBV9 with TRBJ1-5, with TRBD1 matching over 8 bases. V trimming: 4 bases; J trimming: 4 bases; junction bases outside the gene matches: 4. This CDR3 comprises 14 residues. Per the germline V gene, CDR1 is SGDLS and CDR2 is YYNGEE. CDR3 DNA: TGTGCCAGCAGCCGGACAGGGTGGAATCAGCCCCAGCATTTT. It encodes CASSRTGWNQPQHF.

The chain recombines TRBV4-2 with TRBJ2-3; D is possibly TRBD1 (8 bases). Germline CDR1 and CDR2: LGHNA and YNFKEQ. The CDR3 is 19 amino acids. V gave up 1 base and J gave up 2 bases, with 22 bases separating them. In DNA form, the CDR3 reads TGTGCCAGCAGCCAAGGGAACGTACAGGGGGGGGTTTACACAGATACGCAGTATTTT. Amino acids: CASSQGNVQGGVYTDTQYF.

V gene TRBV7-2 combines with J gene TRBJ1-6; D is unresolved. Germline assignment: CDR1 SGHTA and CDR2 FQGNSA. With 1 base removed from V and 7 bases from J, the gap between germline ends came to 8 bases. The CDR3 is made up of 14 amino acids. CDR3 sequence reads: CASSLVQLNSPLHF. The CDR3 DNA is TGTGCCAGCAGCTTAGTTCAGTTGAATTCACCCCTCCACTTT.

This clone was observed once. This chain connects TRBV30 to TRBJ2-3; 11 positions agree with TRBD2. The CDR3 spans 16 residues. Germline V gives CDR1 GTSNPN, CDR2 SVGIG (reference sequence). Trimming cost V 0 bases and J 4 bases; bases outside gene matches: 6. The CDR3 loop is CAWSVIAGGPADTQYF. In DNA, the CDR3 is TGTGCCTGGAGTGTCATAGCGGGGGGGCCCGCAGATACGCAGTATTTT.

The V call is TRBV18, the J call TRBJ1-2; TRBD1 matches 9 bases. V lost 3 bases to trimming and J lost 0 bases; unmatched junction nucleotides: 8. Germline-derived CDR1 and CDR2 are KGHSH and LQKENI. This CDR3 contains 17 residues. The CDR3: CASSPLRGTGTNYGYTF. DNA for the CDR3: TGTGCCAGCTCACCTCTCCGAGGGACAGGGACTAACTATGGCTACACCTTC.

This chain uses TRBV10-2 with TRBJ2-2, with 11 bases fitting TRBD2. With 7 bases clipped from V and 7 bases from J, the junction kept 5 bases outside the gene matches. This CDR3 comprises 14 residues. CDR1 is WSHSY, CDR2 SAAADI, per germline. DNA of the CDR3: TGCGCCAGCAAGTCTAGCGGGGGGCGCGGGGAGCTGTTTTTT. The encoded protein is CASKSSGGRGELFF.

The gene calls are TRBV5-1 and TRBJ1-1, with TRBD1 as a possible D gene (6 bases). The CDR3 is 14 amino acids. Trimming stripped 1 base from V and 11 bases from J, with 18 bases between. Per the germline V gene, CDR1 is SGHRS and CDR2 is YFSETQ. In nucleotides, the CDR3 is TGCGCCAGCAGCTTGCCTACGGGACAAAGTGCGGCTTTCTTT. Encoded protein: CASSLPTGQSAAFF.

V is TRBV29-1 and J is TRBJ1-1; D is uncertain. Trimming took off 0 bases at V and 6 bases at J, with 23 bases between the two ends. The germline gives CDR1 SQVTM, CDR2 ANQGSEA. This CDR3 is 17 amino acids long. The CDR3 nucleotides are TGCAGCGTTGAAGATAGTGGGCCCATAGGTCCCAAACCTGAAGCTTTCTTT. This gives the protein CSVEDSGPIGPKPEAFF. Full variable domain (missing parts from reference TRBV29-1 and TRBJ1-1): SAVISQKPSRDICQRGTSLTIQCQVDSQVTMMFWYRQQPGQSLTLIATANQGSEATYESGFVIDKFPISRPNLTFSTLTVSNMSPEDSSIYLCSVEDSGPIGPKPEAFFGQGTRLTVV.

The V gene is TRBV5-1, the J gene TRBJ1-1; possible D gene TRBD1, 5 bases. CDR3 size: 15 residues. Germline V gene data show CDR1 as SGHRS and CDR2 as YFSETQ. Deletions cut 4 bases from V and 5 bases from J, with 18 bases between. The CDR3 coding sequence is TGCGCCAGCAGCCAAAGGTCGGAGGGGCGGACTGAAGCTTTCTTT. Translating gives CASSQRSEGRTEAFF.